This T cell receptor beta chain was retrieved from a study of technical replicates of blood from several donors (dated by TCRdb to about 2017). Receptors were amplified or captured by the immunoSEQ multiplex PCR assay. The clones in this table, taken by TCRdb from immuneACCESS, are in-frame only. Not every clone is retained; where verified, under half of the shortfall comes from an unresolved V gene, and the cause of the rest is unknown. Within this sample are over 8,000 clones, with roughly 90% of them counted one time only. The ten largest clones take up about 12% of the sample. Judged by its sample share, this clone qualifies as large (0.1 to 1%). The clone's antigen remains unknown. There are no base qualities to consult, and no much larger clone falls within one base. CDR1 MDHEN and CDR2 SYDVKM were looked up in the germline V gene. The CDR3 goes from the cysteine to the phenylalanine over 16 residues. The sequence is cut down to CDR3 DNA, 48 bases in frame from base 1. V drops 3 bases and J drops 5 bases, leaving 17 bases in between.

The chain couples TRBV28 to TRBJ1-5; TRBD1 might be the D gene, on 6 matching bases. This receptor was taken from a human donor in good health. The specimen sequenced was PBMCs. The bases are TGTGCCAGCAGTTTCCGGAGGGGGGGCTTGGATCAGCCCCAGCATTTT. The resulting protein is CASSFRRGGLDQPQHF.